Listed below are T cell receptor beta chains from one sample, sequenced in a study of blood T cell repertoires in COVID-19. Here immunoSEQ multiplex PCR was the method, and the copy in TCRdb shows in-frame clones only, minus some. This repertoire shows some 20,000 clones, 88% found once; its top ten account for approximately 9.9%. Source material: peripheral blood. All receptors derive from a man aged 40-49 years with active COVID-19. Each CDR3 is given with its conserved first and last residue. Each record gives: V gene, D gene, clone size, J gene, CDR3 DNA, CDR3 protein. D genes are given only for firm matches. Where a row states a size, it is once, few, many or the class of an expanded clone; other rows omit it.

TRBV9	TRBD2	-	TRBJ2-5	TGTGCCAGCAGCTGGAGCGGGACTGGGGAGACCCAGTACTTC	CASSWSGTGETQYF
TRBV18	TRBD2	-	TRBJ2-7	TGTGCCAGCTCACCCGGGGGGGTCGAGCAGTACTTC	CASSPGGVEQYF
TRBV6-2/TRBV6-3	-	-	TRBJ1-6	TGTGCCAGCAGTTACGAAGGACTGACCTATAATTCACCCCTCCACTTT	CASSYEGLTYNSPLHF
TRBV9	-	-	TRBJ2-5	TGTGCCAGCAGCGTAGATTTCCGGGGGACCCAGTACTTC	CASSVDFRGTQYF
TRBV11-2	TRBD1	-	TRBJ2-1	TGTGCCAGCAGCTCCCGGAGAACAGGGGGGTCCTACAATGAGCAGTTCTTC	CASSSRRTGGSYNEQFF
TRBV13	TRBD1	-	TRBJ1-2	TGTGCCAGCCGACCGCCTCACAGGGGGCGAGGCTATGGCTACACCTTC	CASRPPHRGRGYGYTF
TRBV3-1/TRBV3-2	TRBD1	-	TRBJ1-2	TGTGCCAGCAGCCGGACAGGGGGCGTGGGTTCTGGCTACACCTTC	CASSRTGGVGSGYTF
TRBV14	-	-	TRBJ2-7	TGTGCCAGCAGCTCGTCAGGGCCTTGGGAGCAGTACTTC	CASSSSGPWEQYF
TRBV15	TRBD1	once	TRBJ1-2	TGTGCCACCAGCAGCGACAGGGATAACTATGGCTACACCTTC	CATSSDRDNYGYTF
TRBV4-3	TRBD2	-	TRBJ2-3	TGCGCCAGCAGCCATTATAGCGGGAGGGCTATCGGCACAGATACGCAGTATTTT	CASSHYSGRAIGTDTQYF
TRBV4-3	-	-	TRBJ1-1	TGCGCCAGCAGCCAAGATGGGGAGGGGGCTGAAGCTTTCTTT	CASSQDGEGAEAFF
TRBV6-6	TRBD1	once	TRBJ2-2	TGTGCCAGCAGTCGCGGTTGGGGGACAGGGGTCCCCGGGGAGCTGTTTTTT	CASSRGWGTGVPGELFF
TRBV7-2	-	-	TRBJ2-2	TGTGCCAGCTGCTTGGGTAGCGGGAACACCGGGGAGCTGTTTTTT	CASCLGSGNTGELFF